A selection of T cell receptor beta chains follows, all from one sample in a study of blood T cells in healthy people across ages. TCRdb analysed the 5' RACE reads with MiXCR anew, one entry per CDR3 protein. Altogether about 800,000 distinct CDR3 sequences are present, about 62% being singletons, with the ten largest covering 20% to 25%. The specimen was blood. The receptors derive from a young man in good health. The CDR3 runs from the conserved cysteine through the conserved F or W. D genes are given only for firm matches. The size of a clone is reported for some rows only, either as once, few or many, or as a class for expanded clones.

>.|.|TRBV20-1|TRBJ2-1
TGCAGTGCTAGAGCCGTTAAGCTGACTAGTCTTCGCAATGAGCAGTTCTTC
CSARAVKLTSLRNEQFF
>.|.|TRBV7-6|TRBJ2-7
TGTGCCAGCAGCTTTTCAGTTGACGAGCAGTACTTC
CASSFSVDEQYF
>.|.|TRBV7-9|TRBJ2-1
TGTGCCAGCAGTTCATCAAATAATGAGCAGTTCTTC
CASSSSNNEQFF
>.|.|TRBV3-1|TRBJ1-6
TGTGCCAGCAGCCAAGATCGGTGGCCGGGAAATTCACCCCTCCACTTT
CASSQDRWPGNSPLHF
>.|.|TRBV15|TRBJ2-7
TGTGCCACCAGCAGAGAAATCCGGGACGAGCAGTACTTC
CATSREIRDEQYF
>.|many|TRBV29-1|TRBJ2-1
TGCAGCGTTGAAGAAGGAAGATCCTACAATGAGCAGTTCTTC
CSVEEGRSYNEQFF
>TRBD2|.|TRBV27|TRBJ2-7
TGTGCCAGCACCGGGACTAGCGTGAGAGGAGAGTACTTC
CASTGTSVRGEYF
>TRBD1|few|TRBV20-1|TRBJ1-5
TGCAGTGCTGGACAGGACCAAGATCAGCCCCAGCATTTT
CSAGQDQDQPQHF
>.|few|TRBV20-1|TRBJ2-1
TGCAGTGCTAGAGAAGGTAGTTGGTCCTACAATGAGCAGTTCTTC
CSAREGSWSYNEQFF
>.|.|TRBV29-1|TRBJ2-5
TGCAGCGTTGAAGATTGGGTTCTGAAGACCCAGTACTTC
CSVEDWVLKTQYF
>TRBD1|.|TRBV12-3/TRBV12-4|TRBJ1-2
TGTGCCAGCAGACTACAGGGGGCGGCAAGGGGCTACACCTTC
CASRLQGAARGYTF
>TRBD2|.|TRBV5-1|TRBJ2-5
TGCGCCAGCAGCTTGGTTCTAGCGGGATATCAAGAGACCCAGTACTTC
CASSLVLAGYQETQYF
>.|.|TRBV6-5|TRBJ1-4
TGTGCCAGCAGTTACCTGGACATCTTGGGTTTTGAAAAACTGTTTTTT
CASSYLDILGFEKLFF
>.|.|TRBV11-2|TRBJ2-1
TGTGCCAGCAGCTTAGCCCAGAGCTACAATGAGCAGTTCTTC
CASSLAQSYNEQFF
>.|.|TRBV7-9|TRBJ2-5
TGTGCCAGCAGCTTAAATGTGGGCACCAACCGCTCCTACGGGCAGTACTTC
CASSLNVGTNRSYGQYF
>TRBD2|.|TRBV2|TRBJ2-3
TGTGCCACCGAACCAAGCCGGGAGGGCACAGATACGCAGTATTTT
CATEPSREGTDTQYF
>.|.|TRBV27|TRBJ2-1
TGTGCCAGCAGTTTATCGGGCGAGACCCAGTTCTTC
CASSLSGETQFF
>.|.|TRBV7-6|TRBJ1-2
TGTGCCAGCAGCATAACAGAAAACTATGGCTACACCTTC
CASSITENYGYTF
>.|once|TRBV29-1|TRBJ2-1
TGCAGCGTTGAACCCCGGACACGAAACTACAATGAGCAGTTCTTC
CSVEPRTRNYNEQFF
>TRBD1|.|TRBV5-6|TRBJ1-1
TGTGCCAGCAGCGGGGACAGACCTGGGGCTTTCTTT
CASSGDRPGAFF
>TRBD2|few|TRBV6-2/TRBV6-3|TRBJ2-1
TGTGCCAGCAGTGGATTAGCGGGAGCAAAGTTCTTC
CASSGLAGAKFF
>.|.|TRBV6-2/TRBV6-3|TRBJ2-7
TGTGCCAGCAGCCCCCGCGGGGCCCCATCCTACGAGCAGTACTTC
CASSPRGAPSYEQYF
>.|.|TRBV27|TRBJ2-2
TGTGCCAGCAGTCCTTCCCGAGGGACGAACACCGGGGAGCTGTTTTTT
CASSPSRGTNTGELFF
>TRBD2|.|TRBV29-1|TRBJ2-5
TGCAGCGTTGAACTAGCGGGCAACCCGCAAGAGACCCAGTACTTC
CSVELAGNPQETQYF
>.|.|TRBV28|TRBJ2-7
TGTGCCAGCACCGATATGGCTGGGACGGGTTACGAGCAGTACTTC
CASTDMAGTGYEQYF
>.|.|TRBV2|TRBJ2-7
TGTGCCAGCTTGGACGGAAACTCCTACGAGCAGTACTTC
CASLDGNSYEQYF
>.|.|TRBV25-1|TRBJ1-4
TGTGCCAGCAGTGACGTCGGTGTCAGGAAACTGTTTTTT
CASSDVGVRKLFF
>.|few|TRBV5-1|TRBJ1-5
TGCGCCAGCAGCTTGGACGGGGTGGGCAATCAGCCCCAGCATTTT
CASSLDGVGNQPQHF
>.|.|TRBV7-8|TRBJ1-5
TGTGCCAGCAGCGCGTCCGACAGCCAAGGTCGGCCCCAGCATTTT
CASSASDSQGRPQHF
>.|.|TRBV12-3/TRBV12-4|TRBJ1-2
TGTGCCAGCAGTTTATATCAGGGGCTTATCTATGGCTACACCTTC
CASSLYQGLIYGYTF
>.|.|TRBV4-3|TRBJ1-5
TGCGCCAGCAGCCAAGAAGTAAGTGAACCCCAGCATTTT
CASSQEVSEPQHF
>TRBD1|.|TRBV5-5|TRBJ2-7
TGTGCCAGCAGACCACCGGGACAGCCCTACGAGCAGTACTTC
CASRPPGQPYEQYF
>.|.|TRBV6-6|TRBJ1-4
TGTGCCAGCATCAAGAATTGGGGCGATGAAAAACTGTTTTTT
CASIKNWGDEKLFF
>.|.|TRBV2|TRBJ2-5
TGTGTCAGCAGTGAAGATGGGAGACAGGCCCCCCAGTACTTC
CVSSEDGRQAPQYF
>.|few|TRBV7-8|TRBJ2-1
TGTGCCAGCAGCTTTCAGGACTACAATGAGCAGTTCTTC
CASSFQDYNEQFF
>.|once|TRBV11-2|TRBJ2-1
TGTGCCAGCAGCACCCGTGGGGACAATGAGCAGTTCTTC
CASSTRGDNEQFF
>TRBD2|.|TRBV20-1|TRBJ2-1
TGCAGTGCGAGGATAGCGGGAGTAACCTACAATGAGCAGTTCTTC
CSARIAGVTYNEQFF
>.|.|TRBV10-3|TRBJ2-1
TGTGCCATCGCCCCCGACTCAATGAGGTACAGCCAGTTCTTC
CAIAPDSMRYSQFF
>.|.|TRBV29-1|TRBJ1-5
TGCAGCGGGGAGGGGGATGGGAGTGAAAATCAGCCCCAGCATTTT
CSGEGDGSENQPQHF
>.|.|TRBV7-2|TRBJ2-1
TGTGCCAGCAGCTTAAAGGCGGGGCTGGGTCAAAATGAGCAGTTCTTC
CASSLKAGLGQNEQFF
>.|.|TRBV7-2|TRBJ2-3
TGTGCCAGCAGCTTAGAGGGTGGAGGGACAGTGGGAAGCACAGATACGCAGTATTTT
CASSLEGGGTVGSTDTQYF